This T cell receptor (beta chain) was found in a study of blood T cells in healthy people across ages. Notes on the study in general: Comparison with aged donors showed that long-lived donors had more naive CD4+ cells and higher diversity.

There are many counts of this clonotype. The antigen is not known. Germline CDR1 LGHNA, CDR2 YNFKEQ. CDR3 size: 16 residues. V was cut by 0 bases and J by 0 bases, with 9 bases left in between. A J-beta primer mix and a sample-barcoded 5' primer were used in a second PCR of roughly 7 to 12 cycles. MiXCR, run by TCRdb on the 5' RACE reads, gives a single entry per CDR3 protein. This table has under 2 million distinct CDR3 sequences, roughly 32% appearing once. The source material was blood. The sequence was obtained from a woman under 40 in good health. This chain uses TRBV4-2 with TRBJ2-1; D is unresolved. The CDR3 DNA sequence: TGTGCCAGCAGCCAAGATAGGGCAGTCTCCTACAATGAGCAGTTCTTC. This sequence encodes CASSQDRAVSYNEQFF.